This TCR beta chain was observed in a study of vaccination and CD4 T cells after COVID-19 (dated by TCRdb to the early 2020s). The study in broad terms: Convalescent patients had a positive SARS-CoV-2 result on nasal swab PCR, and of these patients, several had mild disease and one had severe disease. Six males and four females were included in the convalescent cohort, with two Hispanic individuals, seven Caucasians, two Asians and one multiracial person represented. In 10 COVID-19 convalescent patients and a handful of infection-naive healthy vaccine recipients, the spike-specific CD4+ TCR repertoire before mRNA vaccination was compared with the repertoire after mRNA vaccination. In control cultures, a CEFX viral epitope pool was used as positive control, an HIV-1 Nef peptide pool was used as negative control, or no peptide was added. Post-vaccine blood samples were taken a median of 72 days after the second vaccine dose, with a range of roughly 14 to 250 days. Post-COVID blood samples were collected from convalescent patients a median of about 92 days after diagnosis, with a range of roughly 30 to 161 days. For stimulating the cultures, overlapping spike peptide pools were used, derived from SARS-CoV-2 as well as from the common cold coronaviruses HCoV-NL63, HCoV-OC43 and HCoV-229E. Each participant got two doses of either the Pfizer-BioNTech BNT162b2 vaccine (n=8) or the Moderna mRNA-1273 vaccine (n=2). General conclusions and limits of the study: The study included relatively few convalescent patients and did not analyze early timepoints after natural infection. The median number of SARS-CoV-2-reactive clonotypes rose from around 21 after infection to roughly 40 after vaccination, but the change was not significant. Of the vaccine-specific clones in convalescent patients, 304 of 307, or nearly all, reacted only to SARS-CoV-2 spike and did not cross-react with common cold coronaviruses. Among the post-vaccine SARS-CoV-2-reactive clones in convalescent patients, a median approximately 90% showed up only after vaccination, which suggests vaccine-specific priming.

Comment on this clonotype: No antigen is known for it. Per-nucleotide qualities are absent, and no much larger clonotype sits a single base away.

Libraries were prepared through PCR. DNA from cultured CD4+ T cells underwent TCR sequencing with the Oncomine TCR Beta short-read assay at the Johns Hopkins FTIC core. The QIAamp micro DNA kit was used to extract genomic DNA from the cultured CD4+ T cells. Oncomine TCR Beta libraries made from cultured CD4+ T cells were pooled using unique dual indexes and sequenced on an Illumina iSeq 100. Turning to the authors' computational methods: Non-productive sequences were removed, and CDR3s that did not start with C, did not end with F or W, or were shorter than 7 amino acids were discarded. The MANAFEST web application identified antigen-specific clonotypes by comparing peptide-stimulated wells against reference wells and other culture wells. An FDR below 0.05, an odds ratio above 5, and a productive frequency above 0.1% in at least two of three replicate wells were required for clones to be considered positive. A clonotype was classed as cross-reactive if the clonotype showed significant expansion both in SARS-CoV-2 spike wells and in at least one common cold coronavirus spike condition. Levenshtein distances (stringdist) and unrooted phylogenetic trees (ape) in R version 3.6.1 were used to assess CDR3 homology. The public reads were reprocessed in TCRdb via fastp at Q25 and MiXCR, keeping in-frame beta chains. Merged by CDR3 protein, the rows form single entries marked with the most common genes and DNA. These V and J calls originate from TCRdb's pipeline instead of the authors' own analysis. The sample records some 19,000 distinct CDR3 sequences, approximately 40% of which are singletons. The ten largest clones represent roughly an eighth of the sample.

The treatment or condition label corresponds to: 10-day PBMC culture with coronavirus spike peptide pools or control peptides (ViraFEST assay). The ViraFEST assay was used in the study, in which antigen-specific T cells were expanded with peptide pools and expanded clonotypes were subsequently identified by TCR sequencing. The convalescent patients' positive SARS-CoV-2 PCR tests fell between March and December 2020, which was before the Alpha, Beta and Delta variants emerged in the United States. PBMCs were cultured at 1.5 million to 2 million per well in IMDM supplemented with approximately 5.4% human AB serum and 9 to 10 IU/ml IL-2, with 10 ug/ml peptide pools added. Half of the culture medium was replaced with fresh IL-2-containing medium on days 3 and 7. Once the cells had been in culture for approximately 10 days, the EasySep CD4+ T cell isolation kit was used to isolate CD4+ T cells by negative selection. Ficoll-Paque Plus gradient centrifugation was used to isolate PBMCs from whole blood, and the isolated PBMCs were then either used fresh or cryopreserved at -140C. Triplicate wells were generally used for each culture condition.

Via the germline V gene, CDR1 is SGHVS and CDR2 FQNEAQ. From the cysteine up to the phenylalanine, the CDR3 has a length of 15 residues. Only the CDR3 part of the read is kept: 45 bases, read in frame from the first base. At the junction V is shortened by 5 bases and J by 1 base, with 13 bases in between. This clonotype was obtained from a human donor with COVID-19. The chain is encoded by TRBV7-8 joined to TRBJ2-3; the D region possibly corresponds to TRBD1 (7 bases align). Sequenced material: cultured CD4+ T cells from blood. The DNA sequence reads TGTGCCAGCAGCGGAAGGAGGGGGCGCACAGATACGCAGTATTTT. This codes for CASSGRRGRTDTQYF.